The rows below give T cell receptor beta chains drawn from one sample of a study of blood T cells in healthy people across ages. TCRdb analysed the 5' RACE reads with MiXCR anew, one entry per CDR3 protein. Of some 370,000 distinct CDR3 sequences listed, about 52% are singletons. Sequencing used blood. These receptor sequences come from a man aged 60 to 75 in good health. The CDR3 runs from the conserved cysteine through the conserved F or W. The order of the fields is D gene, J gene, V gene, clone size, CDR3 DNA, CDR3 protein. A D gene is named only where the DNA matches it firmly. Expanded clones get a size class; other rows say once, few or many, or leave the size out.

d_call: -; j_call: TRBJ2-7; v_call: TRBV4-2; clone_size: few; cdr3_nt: TGTGCCAGCAGCCAAGTTGAGGGTTCCTACGAGCAGTACTTC; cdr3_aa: CASSQVEGSYEQYF
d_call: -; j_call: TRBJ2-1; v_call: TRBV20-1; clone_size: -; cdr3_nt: TGCAGTAGGGACCATTCAAACAATGAGCAGTTCTTC; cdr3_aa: CSRDHSNNEQFF
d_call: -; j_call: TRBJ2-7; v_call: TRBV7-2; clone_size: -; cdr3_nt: TGTGCCAGCAGCTTAGACGGGGATGCCTACGAGCAGTACTTC; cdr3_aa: CASSLDGDAYEQYF
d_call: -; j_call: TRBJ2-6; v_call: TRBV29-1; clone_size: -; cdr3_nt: TGCAGCGCTGAATCTGGGGCCAACGTCCTGACTTTC; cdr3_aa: CSAESGANVLTF
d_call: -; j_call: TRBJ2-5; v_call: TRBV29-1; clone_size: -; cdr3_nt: TGCAGCGTGGGAGACAGGATGAGGGGGGAGACCCAGTACTTC; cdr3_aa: CSVGDRMRGETQYF
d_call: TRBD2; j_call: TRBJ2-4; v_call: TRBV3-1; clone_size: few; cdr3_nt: TGTGCCAGCAGCCAAAGGGGCAGCGGGAGGCGAGCCAAAAACATTCAGTACTTC; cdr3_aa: CASSQRGSGRRAKNIQYF
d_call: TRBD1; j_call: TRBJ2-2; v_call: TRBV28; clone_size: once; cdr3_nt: TGTGCCAGCAGTTTGGGACAGCTTGACACCGGGGAGCTGTTTTTT; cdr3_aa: CASSLGQLDTGELFF
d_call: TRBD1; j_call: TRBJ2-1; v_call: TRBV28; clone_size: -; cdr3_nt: TGTGCCAGCAGTCCCCCATTAGGGGGCGGCGTTAATGAGCAGTTCTTC; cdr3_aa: CASSPPLGGGVNEQFF
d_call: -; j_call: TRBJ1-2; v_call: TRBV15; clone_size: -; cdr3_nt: TGTGCCACCAGCAGGGGGCGTAACGACTGTGGCTACACCTTC; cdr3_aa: CATSRGRNDCGYTF
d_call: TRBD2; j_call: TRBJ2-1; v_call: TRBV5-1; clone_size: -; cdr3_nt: TGCGCCAGCAGCGGAACCGGGACTAGCGGCAATGAGCAGTTCTTC; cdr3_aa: CASSGTGTSGNEQFF
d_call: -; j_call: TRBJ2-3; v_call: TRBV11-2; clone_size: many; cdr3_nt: TGTGCCAGCAGCTTATGGGGGGCCACAGATACGCAGTATTTT; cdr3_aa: CASSLWGATDTQYF
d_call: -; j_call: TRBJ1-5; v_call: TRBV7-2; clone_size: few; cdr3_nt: TGTGCCAGCAGCGAGGGGACAATTCAGCCCCAGCATTTT; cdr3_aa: CASSEGTIQPQHF
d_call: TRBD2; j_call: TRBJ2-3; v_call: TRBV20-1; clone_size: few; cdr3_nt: TGCAGTGCTAGGCCGGGACTATTCTTAGATACGCAGTATTTT; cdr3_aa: CSARPGLFLDTQYF
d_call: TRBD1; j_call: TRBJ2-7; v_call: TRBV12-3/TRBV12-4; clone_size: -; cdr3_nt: TGTGCCAGCAGGCCGGACAGGTCCTACGAGCAGTACTTC; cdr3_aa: CASRPDRSYEQYF
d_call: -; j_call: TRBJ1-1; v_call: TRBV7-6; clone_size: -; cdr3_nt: TGTGCCAGCAGCCCGAGCCCCTCGGATACGAACACTGAAGCTTTCTTT; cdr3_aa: CASSPSPSDTNTEAFF
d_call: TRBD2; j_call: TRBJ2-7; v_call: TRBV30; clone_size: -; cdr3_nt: TGTGCCTGGATGGGCGGGAGCCGTGAGCAGTACTTC; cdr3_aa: CAWMGGSREQYF
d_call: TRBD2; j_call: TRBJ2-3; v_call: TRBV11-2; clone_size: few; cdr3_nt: TGTGCCAGCAGATTTCAGCGGGATCTGGATACGCAGTATTTT; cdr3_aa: CASRFQRDLDTQYF
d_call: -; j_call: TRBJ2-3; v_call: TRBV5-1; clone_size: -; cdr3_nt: TGCGCCGGCAGCTTTGCAGAGACTAGCACAGATACGCAGTATTTT; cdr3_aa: CAGSFAETSTDTQYF
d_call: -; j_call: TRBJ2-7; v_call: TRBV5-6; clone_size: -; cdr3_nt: TGTGCCAGCAGCGCCGGTCTGCAGGAGCAGTACTTC; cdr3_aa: CASSAGLQEQYF